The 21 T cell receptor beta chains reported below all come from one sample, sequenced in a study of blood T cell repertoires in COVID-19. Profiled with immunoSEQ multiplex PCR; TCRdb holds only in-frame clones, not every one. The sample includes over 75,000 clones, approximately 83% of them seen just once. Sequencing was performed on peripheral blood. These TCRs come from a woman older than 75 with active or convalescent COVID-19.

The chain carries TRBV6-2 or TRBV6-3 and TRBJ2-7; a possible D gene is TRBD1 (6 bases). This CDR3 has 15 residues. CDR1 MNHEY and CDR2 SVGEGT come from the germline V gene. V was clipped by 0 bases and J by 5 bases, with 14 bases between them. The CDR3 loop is CASSYSQGRSDEQYF. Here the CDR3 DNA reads TGTGCCAGCAGTTACTCCCAGGGGCGAAGCGACGAGCAGTACTTC.

CDR3: CASARTDEKLFF. The CDR3 DNA is TGTGCCAGCGCACGGACTGATGAAAAACTGTTTTTT. The chain has TRBV12-3 or TRBV12-4 and TRBJ1-4; D unresolved. Trimming took 8 bases from V and 6 from J, leaving 10 bases between them. The CDR3 totals 12 residues.

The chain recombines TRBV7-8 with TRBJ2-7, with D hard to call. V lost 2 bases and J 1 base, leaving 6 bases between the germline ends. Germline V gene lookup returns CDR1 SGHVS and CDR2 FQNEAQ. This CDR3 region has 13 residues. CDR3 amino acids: CASSLSISYEQYF. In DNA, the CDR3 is TGTGCCAGCAGCTTATCTATATCCTACGAGCAGTACTTC. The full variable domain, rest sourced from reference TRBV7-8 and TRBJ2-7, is GAGVSQSPRYKVAKRGQDVALRCDPISGHVSLFWYQQALGQGPEFLTYFQNEAQLDKSGLPSDRFFAERPEGSVSTLKIQRTQQEDSAVYLCASSLSISYEQYFGPGTRLTVT.

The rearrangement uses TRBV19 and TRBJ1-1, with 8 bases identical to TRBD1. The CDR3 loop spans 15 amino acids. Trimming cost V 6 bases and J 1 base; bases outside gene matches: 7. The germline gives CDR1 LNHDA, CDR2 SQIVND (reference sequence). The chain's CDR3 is CASSDRTGPNTEAFF. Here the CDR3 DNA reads TGTGCCAGTAGCGACAGGACAGGGCCGAACACTGAAGCTTTCTTT.

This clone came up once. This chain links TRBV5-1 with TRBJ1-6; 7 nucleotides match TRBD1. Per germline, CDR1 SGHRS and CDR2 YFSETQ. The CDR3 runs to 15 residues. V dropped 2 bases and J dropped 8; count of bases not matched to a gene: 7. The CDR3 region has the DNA TGCGCCAGCAGCTTACTCCGGGACAGATATTCACCCCTCCACTTT. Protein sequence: CASSLLRDRYSPLHF. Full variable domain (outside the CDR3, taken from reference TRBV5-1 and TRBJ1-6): KAGVTQTPRYLIKTRGQQVTLSCSPISGHRSVSWYQQTPGQGLQFLFEYFSETQRNKGNFPGRFSGRQFSNSRSEMNVSTLELGDSALYLCASSLLRDRYSPLHFGNGTRLTVT.

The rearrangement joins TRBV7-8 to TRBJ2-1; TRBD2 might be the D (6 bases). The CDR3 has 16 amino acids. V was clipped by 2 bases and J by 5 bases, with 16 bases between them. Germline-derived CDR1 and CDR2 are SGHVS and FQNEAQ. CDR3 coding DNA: TGTGCCAGCAGCTTAACGACTAGAAGCGTGGACAATGAGCAGTTCTTC. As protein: CASSLTTRSVDNEQFF.

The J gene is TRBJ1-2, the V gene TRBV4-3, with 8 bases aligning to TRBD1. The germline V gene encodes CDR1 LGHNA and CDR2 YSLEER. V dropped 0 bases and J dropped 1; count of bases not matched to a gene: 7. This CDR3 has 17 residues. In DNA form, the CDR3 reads TGCGCCAGCAGCCAAGATATCGCAGGGGGCGTTAACTATGGCTACACCTTC. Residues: CASSQDIAGGVNYGYTF.

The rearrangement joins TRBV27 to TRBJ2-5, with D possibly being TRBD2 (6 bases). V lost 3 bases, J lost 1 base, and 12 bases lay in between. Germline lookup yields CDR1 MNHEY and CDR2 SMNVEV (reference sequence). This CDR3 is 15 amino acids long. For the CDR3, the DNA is TGTGCCAGCAGTTTCAAACCGGGACTCCAAGAGACCCAGTACTTC. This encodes CASSFKPGLQETQYF.

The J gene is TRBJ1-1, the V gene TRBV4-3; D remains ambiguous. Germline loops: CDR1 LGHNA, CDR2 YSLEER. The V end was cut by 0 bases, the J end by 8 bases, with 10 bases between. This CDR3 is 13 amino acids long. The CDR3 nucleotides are TGCGCCAGCAGCCAAGATCGCTCTCGGGAAGCTTTCTTT. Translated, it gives CASSQDRSREAFF.

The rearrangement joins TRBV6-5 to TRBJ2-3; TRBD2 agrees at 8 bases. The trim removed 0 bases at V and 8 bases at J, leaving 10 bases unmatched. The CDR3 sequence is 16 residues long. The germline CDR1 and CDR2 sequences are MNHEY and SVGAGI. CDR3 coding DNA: TGTGCCAGCAGTTACTCCATTCCCGCGGGGGGCCTTACGCAGTATTTT. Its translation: CASSYSIPAGGLTQYF.

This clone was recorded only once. CDR3 DNA sequence: TGTGCCAGCACAGCCCGGGACAGGGATGCCAAGACCCAGTACTTC. Protein product: CASTARDRDAKTQYF. This chain links TRBV3-1 (or the pseudogene TRBV3-2) with TRBJ2-5, with TRBD1 matching over 9 bases. CDR3 length: 15 amino acids. The trim removed 7 bases at V and 6 bases at J, leaving 12 bases unmatched. Germline CDR1 and CDR2: LGHDT and YNNKEL (reference sequence).

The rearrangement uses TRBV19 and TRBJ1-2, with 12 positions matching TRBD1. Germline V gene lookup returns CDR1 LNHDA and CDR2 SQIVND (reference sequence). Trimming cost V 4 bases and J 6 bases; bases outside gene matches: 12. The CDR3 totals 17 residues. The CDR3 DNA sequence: TGTGCCAGTAGTAAACGTCCCGGGACAGGGGGCTGGAATGGCTACACCTTC. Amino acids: CASSKRPGTGGWNGYTF.

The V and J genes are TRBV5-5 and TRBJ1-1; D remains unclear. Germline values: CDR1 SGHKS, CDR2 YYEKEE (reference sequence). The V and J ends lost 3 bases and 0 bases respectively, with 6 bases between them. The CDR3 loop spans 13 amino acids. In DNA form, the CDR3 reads TGTGCCAGCAGCTGGCAAATGAACACTGAAGCTTTCTTT. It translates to CASSWQMNTEAFF.

The CDR3 sequence: CASSRFLNSPLHF. CDR3 DNA: TGTGCCAGCAGCCGGTTCTTAAATTCACCCCTCCACTTT. V gene TRBV28 combines with J gene TRBJ1-6; no reliable D call. CDR3 length equals 13 residues. From germline, CDR1 is MDHEN and CDR2 SYDVKM. Trimming removed 6 bases at V and 7 bases at J, with 10 bases between. Based on the CDR3 plus reference TRBV28 and TRBJ1-6, the full variable domain is DVKVTQSSRYLVKRTGEKVFLECVQDMDHENMFWYRQDPGLGLRLIYFSYDVKMKEKGDIPEGYSVSREKKERFSLILESASTNQTSMYLCASSRFLNSPLHFGNGTRLTVT.

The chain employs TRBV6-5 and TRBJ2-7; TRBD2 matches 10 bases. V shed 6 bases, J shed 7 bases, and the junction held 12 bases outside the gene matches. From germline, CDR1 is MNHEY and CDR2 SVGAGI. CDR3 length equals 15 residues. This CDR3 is CASSVSGLAGVEQYF. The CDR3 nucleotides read TGTGCCAGCAGCGTGTCAGGGCTAGCGGGAGTTGAGCAGTACTTC.

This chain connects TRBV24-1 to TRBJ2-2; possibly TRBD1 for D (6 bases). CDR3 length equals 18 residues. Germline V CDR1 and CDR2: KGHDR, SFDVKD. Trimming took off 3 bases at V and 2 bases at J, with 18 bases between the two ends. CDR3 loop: CATSDGRTTGTNTGELFF. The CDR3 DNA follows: TGTGCCACCAGTGATGGGCGTACCACCGGGACAAACACCGGGGAGCTGTTTTTT.

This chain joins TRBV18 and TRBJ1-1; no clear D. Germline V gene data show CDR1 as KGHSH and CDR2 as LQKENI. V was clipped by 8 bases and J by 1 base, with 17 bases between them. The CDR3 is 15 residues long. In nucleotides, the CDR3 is TGTGCCAGCACGCCTCAGAGGGCCGAGAACACTGAAGCTTTCTTT. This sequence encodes CASTPQRAENTEAFF.

CDR3 loop: CASSSRAAGTEAFF. CDR3 in DNA: TGCGCCAGCAGCTCCCGGGCGGCGGGCACTGAAGCTTTCTTT. This chain joins TRBV5-1 and TRBJ1-1; D ambiguous. The CDR3 totals 14 residues. V dropped 3 bases and J dropped 4 bases, with 13 bases sitting between them. Germline lookup yields CDR1 SGHRS and CDR2 YFSETQ.

CDR3 amino acids: CAWSFLIGTTYNEQFF. CDR3 sequence (DNA): TGTGCCTGGAGTTTTTTGATAGGGACTACCTACAATGAGCAGTTCTTC. The rearrangement uses TRBV30 and TRBJ2-1; 7 bases agree with TRBD2. CDR1 is GTSNPN and CDR2 is SVGIG in the germline V gene (reference sequence). Trimming removed 2 bases from V and 2 bases from J; junction bases left unmatched: 9. This CDR3 comprises 16 residues.

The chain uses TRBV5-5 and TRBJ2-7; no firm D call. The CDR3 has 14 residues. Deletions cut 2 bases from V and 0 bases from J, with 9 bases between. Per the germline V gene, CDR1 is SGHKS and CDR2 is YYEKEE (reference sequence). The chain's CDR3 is CASSLLRLSYEQYF. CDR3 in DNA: TGTGCCAGCAGCTTATTGAGGCTCTCCTACGAGCAGTACTTC. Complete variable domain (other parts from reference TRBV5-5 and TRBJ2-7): DAGVTQSPTHLIKTRGQQVTLRCSPISGHKSVSWYQQVLGQGPQFIFQYYEKEERGRGNFPDRFSARQFPNYSSELNVNALLLGDSALYLCASSLLRLSYEQYFGPGTRLTVT.

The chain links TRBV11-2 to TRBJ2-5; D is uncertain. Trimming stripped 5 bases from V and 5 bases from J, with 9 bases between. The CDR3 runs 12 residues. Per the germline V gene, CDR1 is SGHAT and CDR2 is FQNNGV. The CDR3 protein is CASSPLEETQYF. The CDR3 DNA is TGTGCCAGCAGCCCCCTAGAGGAGACCCAGTACTTC.